Sequencing of this T cell receptor beta chain was carried out in a study of OX40 agonist ivuxolimab in advanced cancers. Study context: Ivuxolimab, which is an agonistic anti-OX40 (CD134) antibody, was administered to the patients. The study gave patients intravenous ivuxolimab at 0.01 to 10 mg/kg every 2 weeks. Study-wide results and caveats: Also showing low normalized T-cell clonal expansion were some of the nonresponders. Antigen targets of the expanded peripheral T cells went undetermined.

Sequencing used immunoSEQ multiplex PCR; TCRdb keeps in-frame clones, though not all of them. This sample carries about 98,000 clones, 70% to 90% of them seen once, and the ten largest clones take approximately 0.49%. The length of the CDR3 is 14 residues. Germline CDR1 is SGHRS and CDR2 is YFSETQ. Trimming took 1 base from V and 7 from J, leaving 11 bases between them. Comments on this clone: What it binds is not known.

This receptor was taken from an adult with an advanced solid tumor such as melanoma, head and neck, liver or kidney cancer. The rearrangement links TRBV5-1 to TRBJ1-4; possible D gene TRBD1, 6 bases. The specimen was CD4+ or CD8+ T cells sorted from blood, collected in a trial of the OX40 agonist ivuxolimab. This CDR3 reads CASSLYIGGEKLFF. CDR3 DNA sequence: TGCGCCAGCAGCTTGTACATAGGGGGTGAAAAACTGTTTTTT. Full variable domain (remainder filled in from reference TRBV5-1 and TRBJ1-4): KAGVTQTPRYLIKTRGQQVTLSCSPISGHRSVSWYQQTPGQGLQFLFEYFSETQRNKGNFPGRFSGRQFSNSRSEMNVSTLELGDSALYLCASSLYIGGEKLFFGSGTQLSVL.